These T cell receptor beta chains were read from a single sample in a study of cytotoxic CD8 clonotypes in ibrutinib-treated CLL. Assay used: immunoSEQ multiplex PCR; TCRdb lists only in-frame clones, some missing. The table lists fewer than 90,000 clones, about 63% of them singletons. The sequencing here drew on PBMCs, taken after 12 months of ibrutinib treatment. These receptors all come from a human donor with chronic lymphocytic leukemia. Both conserved end residues are trimmed from each CDR3. The order of the fields is V gene, D gene, CDR3 protein. D genes are given only for firm matches.

V: TRBV7-6
D: .
CDR3: ASSPLGGYGAANYGYT

V: TRBV5-5
D: .
CDR3: ASSLGITYEQY

V: TRBV15
D: TRBD1
CDR3: ATSSPGGESNQPQH

V: TRBV2
D: .
CDR3: ASSLVGQGWDEQF

V: TRBV7-9
D: TRBD1
CDR3: ASSRDGTGGGYGYT

V: TRBV6-5
D: .
CDR3: ASSEKDTIY

V: TRBV9
D: .
CDR3: ASSTSPNGYT

V: TRBV18
D: TRBD1
CDR3: ASSPGGDRDQPQH

V: TRBV10-2
D: .
CDR3: ASSGLVFPGELF

V: TRBV18
D: .
CDR3: ASSLDIGYGYT

V: TRBV6-1
D: TRBD2
CDR3: ASSGLAADTQY

V: TRBV5-1
D: .
CDR3: ASSLGPAGDTQY

V: TRBV5-4
D: .
CDR3: ASSRGQPEQY

V: TRBV4-2
D: .
CDR3: ASSQSLTGRTEAF

V: TRBV7-2
D: TRBD1
CDR3: ASSLQGAVNEKLF

V: TRBV9
D: TRBD1
CDR3: ASSALGTAGDSPLH

V: TRBV6-5
D: TRBD2
CDR3: ASSRAGGLFGELF

V: TRBV5-4
D: .
CDR3: ASSFYVMAGELF

V: TRBV7-2
D: .
CDR3: ASSLELGNTEAF

V: TRBV2
D: .
CDR3: ASRADWDKQY

V: TRBV19
D: .
CDR3: ASSSQAGQSPLH

V: TRBV29-1
D: .
CDR3: SVPTAWDEQF

V: TRBV5-1
D: .
CDR3: ASSLGKGATDTQY

V: TRBV19
D: .
CDR3: ASSIGRGYEQY

V: TRBV7-9
D: .
CDR3: ASSLGGATEAF

V: TRBV5-6
D: .
CDR3: ASSSRTVDQPQH

V: TRBV4-1
D: .
CDR3: ASSRGADTQY

V: TRBV5-1
D: .
CDR3: ASSLAWATDTQY

V: TRBV6-4
D: .
CDR3: ASNPLIRLAKNIQY

V: TRBV6-5
D: .
CDR3: ASSYSMEEKLF

V: TRBV7-9
D: .
CDR3: ASSSGLRDTAYEQY

V: TRBV10-3
D: .
CDR3: AISESFIGGNQPQH

V: TRBV2
D: .
CDR3: ASSETVGSPLH

V: TRBV5-6
D: TRBD2
CDR3: ASSFGLEVREETQY

V: TRBV5-6
D: .
CDR3: ASSSYQGGKEETQY

V: TRBV7-2
D: TRBD1
CDR3: ASSLFWDRGQPQH

V: TRBV11-2
D: TRBD1
CDR3: ASSFSGQGSEQY

V: TRBV27
D: .
CDR3: ASKGPEAF

V: TRBV19
D: .
CDR3: ASSIGQLYNSPLH

V: TRBV9
D: TRBD1
CDR3: ASSVGGTGVSYEQY

V: TRBV9
D: .
CDR3: ASSISPLRDNKRKTSPRNEQF

V: TRBV5-6
D: .
CDR3: ASSGRTAEISNYGYT

V: TRBV18
D: TRBD1
CDR3: ASSPDRGPQH

V: TRBV6-1
D: .
CDR3: ASSEVTGVGEQY

V: TRBV30
D: .
CDR3: AWSVGQNIQY

V: TRBV6-5
D: TRBD1
CDR3: ATRRGQAGNTIY

V: TRBV7-2
D: .
CDR3: ASSLADYGYT

V: TRBV11-2
D: TRBD2
CDR3: ASSYLAGAETQY

V: TRBV6-1
D: .
CDR3: ASSAERDQPQH

V: TRBV7-9
D: .
CDR3: ASSPGQTNTEAF

V: TRBV11-3
D: .
CDR3: ASSLLGNTGELF

V: TRBV7-2
D: .
CDR3: ASIPRGRGYSYNEQF

V: TRBV7-2
D: .
CDR3: ASSTPGVLYEQY